Listed below are T cell receptor beta chains from one sample, sequenced in a study of T-cell memory formation after mild COVID-19. MiXCR was run by TCRdb on the 5' RACE reads, yielding one entry per CDR3 protein. The table records some 210,000 distinct CDR3 sequences, approximately 10% of them present only once. The sequencing sample was made of PBMCs or a T cell subset sorted from them (not recorded which). The receptors stem from a young man who had mild COVID-19 (a few samples of this study predate the infection). Cell type and time point are not known. Each CDR3 is given with its conserved first and last residue. D genes are given only for firm matches. A clone size is listed for some rows: how often the clone was seen (once, few, many), or a class if it is expanded.

V gene	D gene	J gene	clone size	CDR3 DNA	CDR3 protein
TRBV12-3/TRBV12-4	TRBD1	TRBJ1-2	few	TGTGCCAGCAGGCGGGACAGGAGAGGCTACACCTTC	CASRRDRRGYTF
TRBV10-3	TRBD2	TRBJ2-5	.	TGTGCCGCCAGCCCCCCGGGGGGGACCCAGTACTTC	CAASPPGGTQYF
TRBV12-3/TRBV12-4	TRBD1	TRBJ1-5	many	TGTGCCAGCAGGGGACCTCCCATGCGACAGGGGTATAGTAGCAATCAGCCCCAGCATTTT	CASRGPPMRQGYSSNQPQHF
TRBV7-2	.	TRBJ1-1	few	TGTGCCAGCAGCCCAGAGACGGGAACTGAAGCTTTCTTT	CASSPETGTEAFF
TRBV11-2	.	TRBJ2-2	.	TGTGCCAGCAACCAGCCCGCTTACACCGGGGAGCTGTTTTTT	CASNQPAYTGELFF
TRBV12-3/TRBV12-4	.	TRBJ2-1	.	TGTGCCAGCAGTTTGCCAGGCTCCTACAATGAGCAGTTCTTC	CASSLPGSYNEQFF
TRBV2	TRBD1	TRBJ1-1	.	TGTGCCAGCCGGCCGGACAGGTCCACTGAAGCTTTCTTT	CASRPDRSTEAFF
TRBV4-2	.	TRBJ2-2	few	TGTGCCAGCAGCCAAGGGAGAGAGTATTCCGGGGAGCTGTTTTTT	CASSQGREYSGELFF
TRBV18	TRBD1	TRBJ2-1	.	TGTGCCAGCTCACCAAGACTACAGGGGGCAGGCAATGAGCAGTTCTTC	CASSPRLQGAGNEQFF
TRBV9	.	TRBJ2-7	.	TGTGCCAGCAGCGCCACAGGGAGTGGGGCCTACGAGCAGTACTTC	CASSATGSGAYEQYF
TRBV5-1	.	TRBJ2-1	few	TGCGCCAGCAGCTTAGGCTCTAGCTCCTACAATGAGCAGTTCTTC	CASSLGSSSYNEQFF
TRBV7-2	TRBD1	TRBJ2-2	few	TGTGCCAGCAGCTCGCAGGGGGTGGGCACCGGGGAGCTGTTTTTT	CASSSQGVGTGELFF
TRBV5-4	TRBD1	TRBJ1-3	many	TGTGCCAGCAGCTTGGCAGGGGGCTCTGGAAACACCATATATTTT	CASSLAGGSGNTIYF
TRBV29-1	TRBD1	TRBJ2-4	many	TGCAGCGTCGAAGGACAGGGGGCGGGGAACATTCAGTACTTC	CSVEGQGAGNIQYF
TRBV27	TRBD1	TRBJ1-5	once	TGTGCCAGCAGTTTATTGGCAGGGGGCATGGTAGGTCAGCCCCAGCATTTT	CASSLLAGGMVGQPQHF
TRBV5-1	TRBD1	TRBJ2-5	many	TGCGCCAGCAGCCCCGTGGGGGACAGGGGAGAGACCCAGTACTTC	CASSPVGDRGETQYF
TRBV5-5	.	TRBJ1-6	.	TGTGCCAGCAGCTTGGGCGTCCGGGGCAGTTCACCCCTCCACTTT	CASSLGVRGSSPLHF
TRBV28	.	TRBJ1-1	.	TGTGCCAGCAGTTTGGGTCGACTCGGAGCTTTCTTT	CASSLGRLGAFF
TRBV7-8	.	TRBJ2-2	many	TGTGCCAGCAGCTCCAGCAACACCGGGGAGCTGTTTTTT	CASSSSNTGELFF
TRBV12-3/TRBV12-4	.	TRBJ1-1	few	TGTGCCAGCAGGGAGAGCGGGCTTGGGACTGAAGCTTTCTTT	CASRESGLGTEAFF
TRBV6-2/TRBV6-3	.	TRBJ2-2	few	TGTGCCAGCAGAGCGATCCCCGGGACTCCAATGTTTTTT	CASRAIPGTPMFF
TRBV3-1	TRBD1	TRBJ1-1	many	TGTGCCAGCAGCCAGTGGGGACAGACAACCAACACTTGGGCTTTCTTT	CASSQWGQTTNTWAFF
TRBV5-1	.	TRBJ1-4	few	TGCGCCAGCAGCCAGACGACCGGGGAAAAACTGTTTTTT	CASSQTTGEKLFF
TRBV12-3/TRBV12-4	TRBD1	TRBJ2-7	few	TGTGCCAGCAGGAGTCCGGGACAGAACTACGAGCAGTACTTC	CASRSPGQNYEQYF
TRBV29-1	TRBD2	TRBJ2-1	.	TGCAGCTCCCAGGGGCTAGCGGGGACAAATGAGCAGTTCTTC	CSSQGLAGTNEQFF
TRBV4-3	.	TRBJ2-5	few	TGCGCCAGCAGCCAAGAGGAGTCGGGGCAGCGTATGGCCCAGTACTTC	CASSQEESGQRMAQYF
TRBV5-1	TRBD1	TRBJ2-7	.	TGCGCCAGCAGCCTGTACGGGACAGGGGCCTACGAGCAGTACTTC	CASSLYGTGAYEQYF
TRBV6-1	.	TRBJ1-5	few	TGTGCCAGCAAGGACGGCGTCCTCTATCAGCCCCAGCATTTT	CASKDGVLYQPQHF
TRBV5-1	TRBD2	TRBJ2-2	.	TGCGCCAGCAGCTTGGGGACTAGCCGCACCGGGGAGCTGTTTTTT	CASSLGTSRTGELFF
TRBV6-5	TRBD1	TRBJ1-2	few	TGTGCCAGCAGTTACTCCCGGACAGGGGTTAAAGGCTACACCTTC	CASSYSRTGVKGYTF
TRBV12-3/TRBV12-4	.	TRBJ2-7	.	TGTGCCAGCAGTTTAGCGGCCAACCTTGGACGGTACTTC	CASSLAANLGRYF
TRBV18	.	TRBJ2-5	.	TGTGCCAGCTCACCACCAAGCCAGGGCGGGGAGACCCAGTACTTC	CASSPPSQGGETQYF
TRBV2	.	TRBJ2-1	.	TGTGCCAGCAGTGAAGACTCCGAGCATGGCTATGAGCAGTTCTTC	CASSEDSEHGYEQFF
TRBV6-2/TRBV6-3	TRBD1	TRBJ2-1	few	TGTGCCAGCAGTTACCGCCCAGGGGGTGGTAGGAATGAGCAGTTCTTC	CASSYRPGGGRNEQFF
TRBV3-1	.	TRBJ2-3	few	TGTGCCAGCACCGAGAAAGAGGCGGCTAGCTCTAGCACAGATACGCAGTATTTT	CASTEKEAASSSTDTQYF
TRBV5-6	TRBD2	TRBJ2-1	few	TGTGCCAGCAGCTTCGGGGGGGCTGACCATGAGCAGTTCTTC	CASSFGGADHEQFF
TRBV10-1	TRBD1	TRBJ2-5	.	TGCGCCAGCAGTGAGTCGGGACAGAGACGGGGTCAGACCCAGTACTTC	CASSESGQRRGQTQYF
TRBV4-3	.	TRBJ2-3	few	TGCGCCAGCAGATACTCCAGGGGCACCCTTGGCACAGATACGCAGTATTTT	CASRYSRGTLGTDTQYF
TRBV19	.	TRBJ2-3	few	TGTGCCAGTAGTATTTCGGCCACCCACACAGATACGCAGTATTTT	CASSISATHTDTQYF
TRBV5-6	.	TRBJ1-6	.	TGTGCCAGCAGCTTGAGGCAGGGAAGGAATTCACCCCTCCACTTT	CASSLRQGRNSPLHF
TRBV6-5	.	TRBJ2-7	.	TGTGCCAGCAGTCCATACCCCAGGGGCACCTACGAGCAGTACTTC	CASSPYPRGTYEQYF
TRBV7-2	.	TRBJ1-6	.	TGTGCCAGCAGCCCCCGGGGGTCAGGCCCAGGGAATTCACCCCTCCACTTT	CASSPRGSGPGNSPLHF
TRBV7-9	.	TRBJ2-6	many	TGTGCCAGCACCCATCCCACCGGCAGTGCCGGGGCCAACGTCCTGACTTTC	CASTHPTGSAGANVLTF
TRBV5-1	.	TRBJ1-3	few	TGCGCCAGCAGCATTGTCCCTGGAAACACCATATATTTT	CASSIVPGNTIYF
TRBV10-3	.	TRBJ2-1	.	TGTGCCATCAGTGATAGGGGGTCGCCTACCTACAATGAGCAGTTCTTC	CAISDRGSPTYNEQFF
TRBV7-3	.	TRBJ2-1	few	TGTGCCAGCAGCTTAGTTACAGCCCGCGATGAGCAGTTCTTC	CASSLVTARDEQFF
TRBV11-2	.	TRBJ2-3	few	TGTGCCAGCAGTAGTAGATGGGGGTCCACAGATACGCAGTATTTT	CASSSRWGSTDTQYF
TRBV19	TRBD1	TRBJ1-1	.	TGTGCCAGTAGTAACCAGGGGGGAAGGATGACTGAAGCTTTCTTT	CASSNQGGRMTEAFF
TRBV9	TRBD2	TRBJ2-2	few	TGTGCCAGCAGCGGGTCTAGCGGGGGGCCGAACACCGGGGAGCTGTTTTTT	CASSGSSGGPNTGELFF
TRBV7-2	TRBD1	TRBJ1-1	.	TGTGCCAGCAGCCTAGGGGGCGCCATGATTAGCACTGAAGCTTTCTTT	CASSLGGAMISTEAFF
TRBV9	.	TRBJ2-4	.	TGTGCCAGCAGCGTCGGACATCTCCGGTACTTC	CASSVGHLRYF
TRBV5-1	TRBD1	TRBJ1-2	few	TGCGCCAGCAGCCAAGACAGGGGGATAGATGGCTACACCTTC	CASSQDRGIDGYTF
TRBV7-2	.	TRBJ2-3	.	TGTGCCAGCAGCTCCCAGGCAGATACGCAGTATTTT	CASSSQADTQYF
TRBV5-5	TRBD2	TRBJ2-3	many	TGTGCCAGCGAAAAAACTAGCGGCACAGATACGCAGTATTTT	CASEKTSGTDTQYF
TRBV19	TRBD1	TRBJ1-1	.	TGTGCCAGTAGTCCACGACAGGGATCGAACACTGAAGCTTTCTTT	CASSPRQGSNTEAFF
TRBV3-1	.	TRBJ1-2	.	TGTGCCAGCGGTAGAGCTAACTATGGCTACACCTTC	CASGRANYGYTF
TRBV12-3/TRBV12-4	.	TRBJ2-1	.	TGTGCCAGCAGTGGAGTTTCTGGGTACAATGAGCAGTTCTTC	CASSGVSGYNEQFF
TRBV2	.	TRBJ2-3	.	TGTGCCAGCACCTCAGGGACGGAAATCACAGATACGCAGTATTTT	CASTSGTEITDTQYF
TRBV2	.	TRBJ2-3	few	TGTGCCAGCAGTGATGGGTACACAGATACGCAGTATTTT	CASSDGYTDTQYF